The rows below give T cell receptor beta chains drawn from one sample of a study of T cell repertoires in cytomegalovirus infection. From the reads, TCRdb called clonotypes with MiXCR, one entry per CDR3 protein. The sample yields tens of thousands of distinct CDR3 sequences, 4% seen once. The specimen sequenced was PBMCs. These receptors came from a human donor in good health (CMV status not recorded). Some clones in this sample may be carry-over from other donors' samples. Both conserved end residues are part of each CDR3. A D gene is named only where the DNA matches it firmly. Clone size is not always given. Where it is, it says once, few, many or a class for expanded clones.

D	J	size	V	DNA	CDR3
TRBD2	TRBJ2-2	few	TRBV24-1	TGTGCCACCAGTGATCCCGGGGGAGGGACCGGGGAGCTGTTTTTT	CATSDPGGGTGELFF
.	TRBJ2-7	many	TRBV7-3	TGTGCCAGCACCATAAGGAGGGAGGGACAGGATTCCTACGAGCAGTACTTC	CASTIRREGQDSYEQYF
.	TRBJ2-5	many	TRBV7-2	TGTGCCAGCTGCCGGGGGGCGCAGGAGACCCAGTACTTC	CASCRGAQETQYF
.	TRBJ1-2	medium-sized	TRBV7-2	TGTGCCAGCAGCTTACGTGGGAATGGCTACACCTTC	CASSLRGNGYTF
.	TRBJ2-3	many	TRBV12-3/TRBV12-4	TGTGCCAGCAGTTTTGTGGGAACCACAGATACGCAGTATTTT	CASSFVGTTDTQYF
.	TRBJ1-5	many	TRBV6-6	TGTGCCAGCAGTTCGCCAGGGGGCAATCAGCCCCAGCATTTT	CASSSPGGNQPQHF
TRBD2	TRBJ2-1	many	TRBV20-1	TGCAGTGCTAGACCCAGCGGGGTTTTCAATGAGCAGTTCTTC	CSARPSGVFNEQFF
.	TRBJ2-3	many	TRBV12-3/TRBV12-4	TGTGCCAGCAGTTCAGGGCCAGATACGCAGTATTTT	CASSSGPDTQYF
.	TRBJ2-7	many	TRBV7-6	TGTGCCAGCAGCTTAGGCCCTCGGGCGGGGTCGATCTACGAGCAGTACTTC	CASSLGPRAGSIYEQYF
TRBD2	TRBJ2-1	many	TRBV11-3	TGTGCCAGCAGCTATCGGCTAGCGGGTCACAATGAGCAGTTCTTC	CASSYRLAGHNEQFF
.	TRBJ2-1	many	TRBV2	TGTGCCAGCAGCGCGACCGGGACAACATGGGGTCATGAGCAGTTCTTC	CASSATGTTWGHEQFF
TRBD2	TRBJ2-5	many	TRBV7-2	TGTGCCAGCAGCTTGGACGGGACTAGCGTGACCCAGTACTTC	CASSLDGTSVTQYF
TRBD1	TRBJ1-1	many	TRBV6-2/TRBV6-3	TGTGCCAGCAGTTACGGCCGTTTAAGAGGGGGCGATCGGGTAGGGACTGAAGCTTTCTTT	CASSYGRLRGGDRVGTEAFF
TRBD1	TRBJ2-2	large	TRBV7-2	TGTGCCAGCAGCCAGGACAGGGGCGGAAGCGGGGAGCTGTTTTTT	CASSQDRGGSGELFF
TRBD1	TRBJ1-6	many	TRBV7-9	TGTGCCAGCAGCGCGGACAGGGATTCACCCCTCCACTTT	CASSADRDSPLHF
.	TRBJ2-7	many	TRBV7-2	TGTGCCAGCAGCTTAGAGTCAGGGTTCGAGCAGTACTTC	CASSLESGFEQYF
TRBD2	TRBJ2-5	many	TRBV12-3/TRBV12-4	TGTGCCAGCAGTTGGACTAGCGAAGAGACCCAGTACTTC	CASSWTSEETQYF
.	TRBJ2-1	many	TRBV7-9	TGTGCCGGCGATGAGCAGTTCTTC	CAGDEQFF
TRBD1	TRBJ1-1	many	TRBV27	TGTGCCAGCAGTGGTTACGGACAGGGGCGTGCTTTCTTT	CASSGYGQGRAFF
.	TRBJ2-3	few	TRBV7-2	TGTGCCAGCAGCCCCTCGGGACGGGTCACAGATACGCAGTATTTT	CASSPSGRVTDTQYF
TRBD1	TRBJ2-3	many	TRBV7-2	TGTGCCAGCACCTCCGGACAGGGCGTTGGGACTAGCACAGATACGCAGTATTTT	CASTSGQGVGTSTDTQYF
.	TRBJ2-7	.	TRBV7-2	TGTGCCAGCTCCGGACTGGGGCGGGAGCAGTACTTC	CASSGLGREQYF
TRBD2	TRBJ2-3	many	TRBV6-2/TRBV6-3	TGTGCCAGCAACGGGGGGTTTAGCCTCACAGATACGCAGTATTTT	CASNGGFSLTDTQYF
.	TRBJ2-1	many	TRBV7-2	TGTGCCAGCAGCTTAGGTCATGAGCAGTTCTTC	CASSLGHEQFF
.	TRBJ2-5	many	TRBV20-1	TGCAGTGCTGCGCAGGGGGGTCAGCGGGCTTACTCCCAAGAGACCCAGTACTTC	CSAAQGGQRAYSQETQYF
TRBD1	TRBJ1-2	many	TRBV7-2	TGTGCCAGCAGCCCGCCCGGACAGGGATGGGCTAACTATGGCTACACCTTC	CASSPPGQGWANYGYTF
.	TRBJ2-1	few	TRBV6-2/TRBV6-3	TGTGCCACCGCCGGGCGGAGTGAGCAGTTCTTC	CATAGRSEQFF
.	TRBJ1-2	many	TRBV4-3	TGCGCCAGCAGCCCGAAAGGGTCTAACTATGGCTACACCTTC	CASSPKGSNYGYTF
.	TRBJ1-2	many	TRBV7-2	TGTGCCAGCAGCTTTCTTGCTGGCTACACCTTC	CASSFLAGYTF
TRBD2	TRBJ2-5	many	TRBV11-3	TGTGCCAGCAGCGGGTGGACGGCGGGAGATCGGACCCAGTACTTC	CASSGWTAGDRTQYF
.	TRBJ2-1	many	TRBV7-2	TGTGCCAGCAGCTTCATCCACCGTTCCTACAATGAGCAGTTCTTC	CASSFIHRSYNEQFF
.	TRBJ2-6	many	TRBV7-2	TGTGCCAGCAGCTTAGGGAGTTTCGGCTCTGGGGCCAACGTCCTGACTTTC	CASSLGSFGSGANVLTF
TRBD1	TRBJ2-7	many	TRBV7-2	TGTGCCAGCGGGGCAAGACAGGGGTCCCATTACGAGCAGTACTTC	CASGARQGSHYEQYF
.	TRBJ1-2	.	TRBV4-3	TGCGCCAGCAGCCAGGATGAGGCGCTGGCCAACGTGGGCGGCTACACCTTC	CASSQDEALANVGGYTF
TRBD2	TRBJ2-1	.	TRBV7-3	TGTGCCAGCAGCCCGGGACTAGCATACAATGAGCAGTCCTTC	CASSPGLAYNEQSF
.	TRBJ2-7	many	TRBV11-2	TGTGCCAGCAGCTTAGCTCCCGGGGGCAGGGGGGACCTTAACGAGCAGTACTTC	CASSLAPGGRGDLNEQYF
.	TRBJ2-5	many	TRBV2	TGTGCCAGCAGACCCCCCGAAAAAGAGACCCAGTACTTC	CASRPPEKETQYF
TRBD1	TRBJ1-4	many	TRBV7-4	TGTGCCAGCAGCTTACGACAGGGTATGGCTAATGAAAAACTGTTTTTT	CASSLRQGMANEKLFF
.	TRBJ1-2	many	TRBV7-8	TGTGCCAGCAGCCCCGGCACCAGGGAATGGTTCGGCTACACCTTC	CASSPGTREWFGYTF
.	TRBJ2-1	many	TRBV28	TGTGCCAGCAGTCGGACTTCTTTTTCACTGTTCTTC	CASSRTSFSLFF
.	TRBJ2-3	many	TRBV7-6	TGTGCCAGCGCCAATGGTCCTAGCACAGATACGCAGTATTTT	CASANGPSTDTQYF
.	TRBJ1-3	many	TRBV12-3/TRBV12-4	TGTGCCAGCAGCGTCTCCAGGGACACCATATATTTT	CASSVSRDTIYF
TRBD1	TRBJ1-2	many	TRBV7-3	TGTGCCAGCAGTCAGGGGGCACGCTATGGCTACACCTTC	CASSQGARYGYTF
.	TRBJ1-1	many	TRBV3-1	TGTGCCAGCAGCCAAAGAAGGGAGAACACTGAAGCTTTCTTT	CASSQRRENTEAFF
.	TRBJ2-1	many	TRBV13	TGTGCCAGCAGCTTTCAGGCGGTCCATGAGCAGTTCTTC	CASSFQAVHEQFF
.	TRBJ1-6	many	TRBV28	TGTGCCACCCGGGGGCCTGCGGGTAATTCACCCCTCCACTTT	CATRGPAGNSPLHF
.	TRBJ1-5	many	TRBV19	TGTGCCAGTAGTTTTTCCGGGTCTTTAGGACAGCCCCAGCATTTT	CASSFSGSLGQPQHF
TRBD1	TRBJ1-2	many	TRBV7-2	TGTGCCAGCAGCCGCGGGACAGGGATATATGGCTACACCTTC	CASSRGTGIYGYTF
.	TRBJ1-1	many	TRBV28	TGTGCCAGCAGTTTATCCGGGAACACTGAAGCTTTCTTT	CASSLSGNTEAFF
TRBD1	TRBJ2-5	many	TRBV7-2	TGTGCCAGCAGCTTAGGGAGGACAGGAGAAGAGACCCAGTACTTC	CASSLGRTGEETQYF
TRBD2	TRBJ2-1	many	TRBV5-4	TGTGCCAGCAGCTTTGGACTAGCGGGGTCCCAGTTCTTC	CASSFGLAGSQFF
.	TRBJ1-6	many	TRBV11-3	TGTGCCAGCAGCTTGGGGTCCGATTATTCACCCCTCCACTTT	CASSLGSDYSPLHF
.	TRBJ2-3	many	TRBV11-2	TGTGCCAGCAGCTTAGAGGGGATCACAGATACGCAGTATTTT	CASSLEGITDTQYF